These 19 T cell receptor beta chains share one sample of origin, sequenced in a study of early T cells in non-severe SARS-CoV-2 infection. TCRdb analysed the 5' RACE reads with MiXCR anew, one entry per CDR3 protein. The sample gives 75,000 to 100,000 distinct CDR3 sequences, around 15% of which show up once; roughly 11% is in the top ten. The sequenced material came from whole blood. These receptors were taken from an adult who was a healthcare worker with PCR-confirmed SARS-CoV-2 infection or an uninfected control (not recorded which).

This rearrangement joins TRBV7-9 to TRBJ1-1, with D tentatively TRBD1 (6 bases). V lost 5 bases to trimming and J lost 3 bases, with 13 bases between them. Germline CDR1 SEHNR, CDR2 FQNEAQ (reference sequence). The CDR3 totals 14 residues. This CDR3 reads CASSRPPGDTEAFF. The CDR3 nucleotides are TGTGCCAGCAGCCGTCCCCCAGGGGACACTGAAGCTTTCTTT. Combining the CDR3 with reference TRBV7-9 and TRBJ1-1 gives the whole variable domain DTGVSQNPRHKITKRGQNVTFRCDPISEHNRLYWYRQTLGQGPEFLTYFQNEAQLEKSRLLSDRFSAERPKGSFSTLEIQRTEQGDSAMYLCASSRPPGDTEAFFGQGTRLTVV.

The sample holds many counts of this clonotype. This chain joins TRBV7-6 and TRBJ2-7; TRBD1 might be the D (5 bases). This CDR3 has 14 residues. V shed 0 bases and J shed 5 bases, with 11 bases lying between them. Germline-derived CDR1 and CDR2 are SGHVS and FNYEAQ. This CDR3 is CASSLAQGIHEQYF. Written as DNA, the CDR3 is TGTGCCAGCAGCTTAGCGCAGGGTATACACGAGCAGTACTTC.

This clonotype occurred many times. V is TRBV5-4 and J is TRBJ2-5; no clear D gene. The V and J ends lost 4 bases and 2 bases respectively, with 3 bases between them. Germline loops: CDR1 SGHNT, CDR2 YYREEE (reference sequence). The CDR3 length is 11 residues. The CDR3 sequence is CASSEQETQYF. The CDR3 nucleotides read TGTGCCAGCAGCGAACAAGAGACCCAGTACTTC. The full variable domain, in which reference TRBV5-4 and TRBJ2-5 provide the parts outside the CDR3, is ETGVTQSPTHLIKTRGQQVTLRCSSQSGHNTVSWYQQALGQGPQFIFQYYREEENGRGNFPPRFSGLQFPNYSSELNVNALELDDSALYLCASSEQETQYFGPGTRLLVL.

This clonotype appeared a few times. V and J are TRBV27 and TRBJ2-4, with D possibly being TRBD2 (6 bases). Germline CDR1 is MNHEY and CDR2 is SMNVEV (reference sequence). The CDR3 runs to 14 residues. Trimming cost V 7 bases and J 7 bases, with 17 bases left between them. The CDR3 DNA follows: TGTGCCAGCACCCCCAGCGGGCCAAGGAACATTCAGTACTTC. Residues: CASTPSGPRNIQYF.

This clonotype appeared many times. This rearrangement joins TRBV21-1 to TRBJ2-7. TRBV21-1 is noted as a pseudogene. The CDR3 has 14 residues. The CDR3 nucleotides read TGTGCCAGCAGCAAAGCGGAGCACGGGTCCGAGCAGTACTTC. Its protein is CASSKAEHGSEQYF.

The chain joins TRBV7-3 to TRBJ2-1; D is possibly TRBD1 or TRBD2 (6 bases each). Per germline, CDR1 SGHTA and CDR2 FQGTGA. Between the trimmed V and J ends, which lost 2 bases and 15 bases, there was a span of 11 bases. This CDR3 contains 11 residues. DNA for the CDR3: TGTGCCAGCAGCTTAGGGGGGCCGCTGTTCTTC. Its translation: CASSLGGPLFF.

This clonotype was seen more than once but under ten times. The DNA of the CDR3 is TGCAGTGCTAGGCCCCTGGGACAGGGAGAGTCTCTGGGGGCCAACGTCCTGACTTTC. It translates to CSARPLGQGESLGANVLTF. The rearrangement joins TRBV20-1 to TRBJ2-6; 9 bases line up with TRBD1. Trimming at V came to 3 bases and at J to 4 bases, leaving 16 bases not matched to a gene. The CDR3 sequence is 19 residues long. CDR1 is DFQATT and CDR2 is SNEGSKA in the germline V gene (reference sequence).

This clonotype was counted a few times. The CDR3 bases are TGTGCCATCACTCAAACAGTGAACACTGAAGCTTTCTTT. Translated, it gives CAITQTVNTEAFF. The rearrangement links TRBV10-3 to TRBJ1-1; D unresolved. The ends were cut back, 7 bases at V and 0 bases at J, with 9 bases in the middle. CDR1 and CDR2 (germline): ENHRY, SYGVKD. The CDR3 spans 13 residues.

This clonotype was seen a few times. The chain has TRBV11-2 and TRBJ2-3; 12 nucleotides match TRBD2. The CDR3 is 15 residues long. Germline V CDR1 and CDR2: SGHAT, FQNNGV. V gave up 5 bases and J gave up 3 bases; unmatched junction bases: 3. Here the CDR3 reads CASSPGLAGTDTQYF. In nucleotides, the CDR3 is TGTGCCAGCAGCCCTGGACTAGCGGGAACAGATACGCAGTATTTT.

The V gene is TRBV6-4, the J gene TRBJ2-2; D is possibly TRBD1 or TRBD2 (5 bases each). In germline, CDR1 is MRHNA, CDR2 SNTAGT. The CDR3 is 15 amino acids. V was pared by 6 bases and J by 5 bases, with 16 bases between. CDR3 residues: CASSDGADFTGELFF. The CDR3 bases are TGTGCCAGCAGCGACGGGGCGGATTTTACCGGGGAGCTGTTTTTT.

This clonotype was seen a handful of times. The rearrangement links TRBV29-1 to TRBJ2-3; D is uncertain. V lost 4 bases and J lost 1, with 6 bases in between. The CDR3 is 12 amino acids. The germline CDR1 and CDR2 sequences are SQVTM and ANQGSEA. CDR3 protein: CSVVTRTDTQYF. The CDR3 nucleotides read TGCAGCGTTGTGACCCGCACAGATACGCAGTATTTT.

The chain uses TRBV10-3 and TRBJ2-5; 8 bases align to TRBD1. The junction had 4 bases not matched to a gene; V was cut back by 8 bases and J by 5 bases. The CDR3 loop spans 12 amino acids. The germline V gene has CDR1 ENHRY and CDR2 SYGVKD. CDR3 region: CAIGQGGETQYF. In DNA, the CDR3 is TGTGCCATCGGACAGGGCGGCGAGACCCAGTACTTC.

This clonotype appeared a few times. The rearrangement joins TRBV7-9 to TRBJ1-4; D gene unclear. V was trimmed by 8 bases and J by 2 bases, leaving 9 bases between them. Per germline, CDR1 SEHNR and CDR2 FQNEAQ (reference sequence). This CDR3 region has 13 residues. The CDR3 nucleotides are TGTGCCAGCGGCCCAATGACTAATGAAAAACTGTTTTTT. Its protein product is CASGPMTNEKLFF. The full variable domain, completed using reference TRBV7-9 and TRBJ1-4, is DTGVSQNPRHKITKRGQNVTFRCDPISEHNRLYWYRQTLGQGPEFLTYFQNEAQLEKSRLLSDRFSAERPKGSFSTLEIQRTEQGDSAMYLCASGPMTNEKLFFGSGTQLSVL.

The J gene is TRBJ1-1, the V gene TRBV12-3 or TRBV12-4, with 10 bases aligning to TRBD1. V shed 1 base and J 9 bases; nucleotides not matched to a gene: 2. This CDR3 has 13 amino acids. CDR3 DNA sequence: TGTGCCAGCAGTTTAGGACAGGGGGCGCAAGCTTTCTTT. It specifies CASSLGQGAQAFF.

The rearrangement uses TRBV7-6 and TRBJ1-2; D perhaps matches TRBD1 (5 bases). The germline V gene has CDR1 SGHVS and CDR2 FNYEAQ. The CDR3 extends over 18 amino acids. V was clipped by 0 bases and J by 4 bases, with 21 bases between them. The CDR3 loop reads CASSLAQEVGTSGYGYTF. In nucleotides, the CDR3 is TGTGCCAGCAGCTTAGCGCAAGAGGTAGGGACCTCTGGCTATGGCTACACCTTC.

V and J are TRBV7-2 and TRBJ2-3, with D perhaps being TRBD1 or TRBD2 (6 bases each). V was cut by 9 bases and J by 2 bases, with 21 bases left in between. This CDR3 region has 16 residues. Germline CDR1 SGHTA, CDR2 FQGNSA. The CDR3 nucleotides are TGTGCCAGTAGCCCGGGGGCCCAGCGGGTCACAGATACGCAGTATTTT. This translates into CASSPGAQRVTDTQYF. The complete variable domain, with remaining parts taken from reference TRBV7-2 and TRBJ2-3, reads GAGVSQSPSNKVTEKGKDVELRCDPISGHTALYWYRQSLGQGLEFLIYFQGNSAPDKSGLPSDRFSAERTGGSVSTLTIQRTQQEDSAVYLCASSPGAQRVTDTQYFGPGTRLTVL.

In the case of this clonotype: One junction end disagrees with the germline gene, perhaps due to a read error. The V and J genes are TRBV28 and TRBJ2-1, with D hard to call. The CDR3 is 11 residues long. CDR1 is MDHEN, CDR2 SYDVKM, per germline. The CDR3 region has the DNA TGTGCCAGCAGATTATTAAATGAGCAGTTCTTC. Encoded protein: CASRLLNEQFF.

The chain links TRBV2 to TRBJ2-1; 13 nucleotides match TRBD2. With 7 bases clipped from V and 6 bases from J, the junction kept 3 bases outside the gene matches. This CDR3 contains 14 residues. From germline, CDR1 is SNHLY and CDR2 FYNNEI. CDR3 in DNA: TGTGCCAGCATGAGGACTAGCGGGGGCAATGAGCAGTTCTTC. Protein sequence: CASMRTSGGNEQFF.

This clonotype was detected a few times. The V and J genes are TRBV29-1 and TRBJ1-2; possible D gene TRBD1, 6 bases. CDR1 is SQVTM, CDR2 ANQGSEA, per germline. V gave up 6 bases and J gave up 8 bases, with 13 bases separating them. The CDR3 is 11 amino acids. CDR3 nucleotides: TGCAGCGTGGGCGCAGGGGCCGGCTACACCTTC. It codes for CSVGAGAGYTF.